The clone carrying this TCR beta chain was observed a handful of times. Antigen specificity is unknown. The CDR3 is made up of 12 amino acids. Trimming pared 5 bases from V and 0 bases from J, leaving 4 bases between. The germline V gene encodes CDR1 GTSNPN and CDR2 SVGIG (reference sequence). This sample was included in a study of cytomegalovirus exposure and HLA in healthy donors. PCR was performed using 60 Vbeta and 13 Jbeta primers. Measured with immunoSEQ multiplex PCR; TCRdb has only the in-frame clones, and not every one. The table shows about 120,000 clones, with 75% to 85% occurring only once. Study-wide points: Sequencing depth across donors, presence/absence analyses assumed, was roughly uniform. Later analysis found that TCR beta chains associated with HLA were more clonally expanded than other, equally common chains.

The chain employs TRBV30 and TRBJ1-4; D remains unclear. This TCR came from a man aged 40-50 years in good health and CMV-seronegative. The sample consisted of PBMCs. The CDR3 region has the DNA TGTGCCTGGGGAGCAACTAATGAAAAACTGTTTTTT. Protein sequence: CAWGATNEKLFF. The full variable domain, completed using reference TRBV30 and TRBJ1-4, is SQTIHQWPATLVQPVGSPLSLECTVEGTSNPNLYWYRQAAGRGLQLLFYSVGIGQISSEVPQNLSASRPQDRQFILSSKKLLLSDSGFYLCAWGATNEKLFFGSGTQLSVL.